Listed here are 26 T cell receptor beta chains from one sample, sequenced in a study of long-term antiretroviral therapy in people with HIV. It was version v3.0 of the immunoSEQ assay that was run at survey level. Measured with immunoSEQ multiplex PCR; TCRdb has only the in-frame clones, and not every one. The sample carries around 30,000 clones, approximately 93% recorded once. The starting material was unsorted PBMCs, obtained 6.5 years after starting antiretroviral therapy. The receptors were gathered from a woman aged 40 to 55 with HIV.

The chain combines TRBV5-6 with TRBJ1-2, with D unclear. V lost 2 bases and J lost 1, with 6 bases in between. Germline CDR1 reads SGHDT; CDR2 reads YYEEEE. This CDR3 is built from 13 residues. CDR3 bases: TGTGCCAGCAGCTTTGGGGTTAACTATGGCTACACCTTC. It specifies CASSFGVNYGYTF. Filled out from reference TRBV5-6 and TRBJ1-2, the complete variable domain reads DAGVTQSPTHLIKTRGQQVTLRCSPKSGHDTVSWYQQALGQGPQFIFQYYEEEERQRGNFPDRFSGHQFPNYSSELNVNALLLGDSALYLCASSFGVNYGYTFGSGTRLTVV.

This clone has just one count. As DNA, the CDR3 is TGTGCCAGCAGGCCCGTCCGAACAGGGAGCAATGAGCAGTTCTTC. Its translation is CASRPVRTGSNEQFF. This chain connects TRBV27 to TRBJ2-1; D possibly corresponds to TRBD1 (6 bases). Germline V gives CDR1 MNHEY, CDR2 SMNVEV (reference sequence). The CDR3 has 15 residues. V was trimmed by 6 bases and J by 6 bases, leaving 18 bases between them.

The rearrangement uses TRBV4-3 and TRBJ1-6, with D unresolved. Germline lookup yields CDR1 LGHNA and CDR2 YSLEER. V dropped 1 base and J dropped 7 bases, with 11 bases sitting between them. This CDR3 is built from 15 residues. The CDR3 reads CASSQVGVGNSPLHF. Written as DNA, the CDR3 is TGCGCCAGCAGCCAAGTTGGGGTGGGGAATTCACCCCTCCACTTT.

The chain has TRBV6-5 and TRBJ1-2, with D possibly TRBD1 on 5 matching bases. V lost 1 base and J 0 bases, leaving 9 bases between the germline ends. The CDR3 is 15 amino acids. The germline V gene encodes CDR1 MNHEY and CDR2 SVGAGI. The CDR3 protein is CASSYFGGANYGYTF. The CDR3 coding sequence is TGTGCCAGCAGTTACTTTGGGGGAGCTAACTATGGCTACACCTTC.

The CDR3 sequence: CASSPGQSQETQYF. The CDR3 DNA sequence: TGCGCCAGCAGCCCCGGACAGTCTCAAGAGACCCAGTACTTC. This chain joins TRBV5-1 and TRBJ2-5, with D possibly matching TRBD1 (6 bases). This CDR3 comprises 14 residues. V was cut by 4 bases and J by 2 bases, with 12 bases left in between. Germline V gene data show CDR1 as SGHRS and CDR2 as YFSETQ.

This sequence joins TRBV27 and TRBJ2-1, with TRBD2 matching over 9 bases. CDR3 length equals 17 residues. CDR1 and CDR2 from the germline V gene are MNHEY and SMNVEV (reference sequence). Trimming removed 3 bases from V and 7 bases from J; junction bases left unmatched: 13. DNA for the CDR3: TGTGCCAGCAGTTTCAGCTTAGCGGCGGGGGGGCCGAATGAGCAGTTCTTC. Protein: CASSFSLAAGGPNEQFF.

The genes are TRBV19 and TRBJ1-5; a possible D gene is TRBD1 (5 bases). Germline lookup yields CDR1 LNHDA and CDR2 SQIVND (reference sequence). Trimming cost V 10 bases and J 0 bases, with 28 bases left between them. The CDR3 loop spans 19 amino acids. The CDR3 loop reads CATRLAPGKGQYSNQPQHF. The CDR3 nucleotides are TGTGCCACCCGGCTGGCTCCAGGGAAGGGCCAGTATAGCAATCAGCCCCAGCATTTT. The whole variable domain, filled in from reference TRBV19 and TRBJ1-5, reads DGGITQSPKYLFRKEGQNVTLSCEQNLNHDAMYWYRQDPGQGLRLIYYSQIVNDFQKGDIAEGYSVSREKKESFPLTVTSAQKNPTAFYLCATRLAPGKGQYSNQPQHFGDGTRLSIL.

The chain combines TRBV30 with TRBJ1-2, with 9 nucleotides matching TRBD1. The CDR3 spans 14 residues. Trimming cost V 2 bases and J 5 bases; bases outside gene matches: 6. CDR1 is GTSNPN, CDR2 SVGIG, per germline (reference sequence). The CDR3 region has the DNA TGTGCCTGGAGTACACAGGGGGCCCTATATGGCTACACCTTC. Its translation is CAWSTQGALYGYTF.

The chain carries TRBV5-8 and TRBJ1-1; D perhaps matches TRBD1 (6 bases). Germline assignment: CDR1 SGHTS and CDR2 YDEGEE. The CDR3 covers 15 residues. V lost 0 bases to trimming and J lost 4 bases, with 13 bases between them. In DNA form, the CDR3 reads TGTGCCAGCAGCTTGGCACAGGGTCTTGGCACTGAAGCTTTCTTT. Translation gives CASSLAQGLGTEAFF. Full variable domain (remainder filled in from reference TRBV5-8 and TRBJ1-1): EAGVTQSPTHLIKTRGQQATLRCSPISGHTSVYWYQQALGLGLQFLLWYDEGEERNRGNFPPRFSGRQFPNYSSELNVNALELEDSALYLCASSLAQGLGTEAFFGQGTRLTVV.

The V gene is TRBV2, the J gene TRBJ1-4; possibly TRBD1 for D (6 bases). The CDR3 consists of 13 residues. CDR1 is SNHLY, CDR2 FYNNEI, per germline. Trimming stripped 8 bases from V and 8 bases from J, with 15 bases between. CDR3 nucleotide sequence: TGTGCCAGCTTCACCGGGACACAAGAAAAACTGTTTTTT. It encodes CASFTGTQEKLFF.

The chain combines TRBV29-1 with TRBJ1-1; TRBD1 might be the D (5 bases). The CDR3 has 13 residues. Germline values: CDR1 SQVTM, CDR2 ANQGSEA. V lost 3 bases and J 7 bases, leaving 15 bases between the germline ends. CDR3 nucleotide sequence: TGCAGCGTTGATGTAGGGCCGGGGGGTGAAGCTTTCTTT. Translating gives CSVDVGPGGEAFF. The full variable domain, with the rest looked up from reference TRBV29-1 and TRBJ1-1, is SAVISQKPSRDICQRGTSLTIQCQVDSQVTMMFWYRQQPGQSLTLIATANQGSEATYESGFVIDKFPISRPNLTFSTLTVSNMSPEDSSIYLCSVDVGPGGEAFFGQGTRLTVV.

The chain joins TRBV30 to TRBJ1-3, with D tentatively TRBD1 (6 bases). The germline V gene encodes CDR1 GTSNPN and CDR2 SVGIG (reference sequence). The CDR3 is 19 residues long. V lost 2 bases and J lost 1, with 24 bases in between. DNA for the CDR3: TGTGCCTGGAGTCAGTACGCCCAGGGGAGGGTTCGTTCTGGAAACACCATATATTTT. It specifies CAWSQYAQGRVRSGNTIYF.

The rearrangement joins TRBV5-1 to TRBJ1-2; D remains unclear. The V gene's germline CDR1 is SGHRS and CDR2 YFSETQ. This CDR3 contains 15 residues. V was cut by 0 bases and J by 4 bases, with 13 bases left in between. The CDR3 bases are TGCGCCAGCAGCTTGGGCGACGGGAGTGCCTATGGCTACACCTTC. Its protein product is CASSLGDGSAYGYTF.

The V gene is TRBV11-2, the J gene TRBJ2-5; 14 bases match TRBD2. V shed 6 bases and J 2 bases; nucleotides not matched to a gene: 8. CDR3 length: 17 residues. Germline CDR1 is SGHAT and CDR2 is FQNNGV. The CDR3 spells CASSPGTSGGPQETQYF. For the CDR3, the DNA is TGTGCCAGCAGTCCCGGGACTAGCGGGGGACCTCAAGAGACCCAGTACTTC.

J is TRBJ1-6 and V is TRBV25-1, with a possible D match to TRBD1 (6 bases). This CDR3 is 16 amino acids long. Deletions cut 0 bases from V and 9 bases from J, with 15 bases between. Germline CDR1 is MGHDK and CDR2 is SYGVNS. The CDR3 nucleotides read TGTGCCAGCAGTGAATATCGGGGCAGGGGTAGTTCACCCCTCCACTTT. Translated: CASSEYRGRGSSPLHF.

This chain connects TRBV27 to TRBJ2-3, with D maybe TRBD2 (5 bases). With 5 bases removed from V and 6 bases from J, the gap between germline ends came to 18 bases. The CDR3 covers 15 residues. Germline CDR1 MNHEY, CDR2 SMNVEV (reference sequence). CDR3: CASSPRPRGADTQYF. The CDR3 bases are TGTGCCAGCAGTCCCCGGCCCCGGGGAGCGGATACGCAGTATTTT.

The chain carries TRBV7-8 and TRBJ1-5; unclear D gene. Between the trimmed V and J ends, which lost 1 base and 6 bases, there was a span of 7 bases. The CDR3 has 13 amino acids. Germline values: CDR1 SGHVS, CDR2 FQNEAQ. Here the CDR3 DNA reads TGTGCCAGCAGCTTAGAGGGAAGTCAGCCCCAGCATTTT. Translation gives CASSLEGSQPQHF.

This clone came up once. The chain combines TRBV25-1 with TRBJ1-1, with 12 nucleotides matching TRBD1. CDR3 length: 14 amino acids. Germline values: CDR1 MGHDK, CDR2 SYGVNS. V lost 6 bases and J lost 4; bases outside the gene matches: 3. CDR3 loop: CASSGTGGFTEAFF. CDR3 coding DNA: TGTGCCAGCAGCGGGACAGGGGGCTTCACTGAAGCTTTCTTT.

The chain has TRBV6-4 and TRBJ1-2; D possibly corresponds to TRBD1 (6 bases). The CDR3 has 17 residues. Germline V gives CDR1 MRHNA, CDR2 SNTAGT. Trimming shortened V by 0 bases and J by 4 bases, and 18 bases separated the two germline ends. CDR3 protein: CASSDSGGEVDFYGYTF. CDR3 DNA sequence: TGTGCCAGCAGTGACTCGGGGGGCGAGGTGGATTTCTATGGCTACACCTTC.

The J gene is TRBJ1-2, the V gene TRBV4-3, with D unresolved. Per germline, CDR1 LGHNA and CDR2 YSLEER. The CDR3 contains 15 residues. The ends were cut back, 0 bases at V and 2 bases at J, with 10 bases in the middle. The CDR3 bases are TGCGCCAGCAGCCAAGAGCTGGGAAGGAACTATGGCTACACCTTC. Translation gives CASSQELGRNYGYTF.

V is TRBV10-3 and J is TRBJ2-2; the match to TRBD1 covers 10 bases. The length of the CDR3 is 15 residues. CDR1 and CDR2 from the germline V gene are ENHRY and SYGVKD. Trimming took 2 bases from V and 5 from J; bases not matched to a gene: 2. The CDR3 nucleotides are TGTGCCATCAGTGAGGGACAGGGGGGGACCGGGGAGCTGTTTTTT. This translates into CAISEGQGGTGELFF.

The chain uses TRBV5-1 and TRBJ1-1; D remains unclear. The V gene lost 3 bases and the J gene lost 1 base, with 7 bases spanning the gap. The CDR3 totals 13 residues. Germline assignment: CDR1 SGHRS and CDR2 YFSETQ. This chain's CDR3 is CASSSVGNTEAFF. CDR3 bases: TGCGCCAGCAGCTCAGTCGGGAACACTGAAGCTTTCTTT.

The CDR3 spells CASSLDRERGSPLHF. In DNA form, the CDR3 reads TGTGCCAGCAGCTTAGATCGCGAGCGCGGTTCACCCCTCCACTTT. The chain joins TRBV11-2 to TRBJ1-6; D not resolved. This CDR3 region has 15 residues. Per the germline V gene, CDR1 is SGHAT and CDR2 is FQNNGV. Trimming pared 0 bases from V and 9 bases from J, leaving 12 bases between.

The V call is TRBV29-1, the J call TRBJ2-3; D gene ambiguous. CDR3 length: 14 amino acids. V lost 4 bases and J lost 2, with 13 bases in between. Germline loops: CDR1 SQVTM, CDR2 ANQGSEA. CDR3 sequence: CSVAGQTHTDTQYF. CDR3 bases: TGCAGCGTTGCCGGTCAGACCCACACAGATACGCAGTATTTT.

V is TRBV2 and J is TRBJ1-3; no clear D. This CDR3 is 14 amino acids long. Germline V lookup: CDR1 SNHLY, CDR2 FYNNEI. The V and J ends lost 4 bases and 7 bases respectively, with 14 bases between them. Written as DNA, the CDR3 is TGTGCCAGCAGTGCCGCGTCCCCGGAGAACACCATATATTTT. As protein: CASSAASPENTIYF.

This clone was observed a single time. This chain links TRBV5-1 with TRBJ1-4; 8 positions match TRBD1. The CDR3 consists of 15 residues. CDR1 and CDR2 from the germline V gene are SGHRS and YFSETQ. V lost 4 bases, J lost 1 base, and 3 bases stayed unmatched. CDR3 DNA: TGCGCCAGCAGCGAACAGGGGGGAACTAATGAAAAACTGTTTTTT. Translating gives CASSEQGGTNEKLFF.